One sample yielded the 9 T cell receptor beta chains listed below, sequenced in a study of T-cell memory formation after mild COVID-19. TCRdb fed the 5' RACE reads into MiXCR, producing one record per CDR3 protein. Here the sample spans about 430,000 distinct CDR3 sequences, less than 25% being singletons. Input material: PBMCs or a T cell subset sorted from them (not recorded which). The source of these receptors is an adult woman who had mild COVID-19 (a few samples of this study predate the infection). Cell type and time point are not known.

J is TRBJ2-1 and V is TRBV12-3 or TRBV12-4; 13 nucleotides line up with TRBD2. This CDR3 contains 15 residues. V shed 6 bases and J 9 bases; nucleotides not matched to a gene: 8. The CDR3 nucleotides are TGTGCCAGCAGCCGCAAACTAGCGGGAGGGGGTGAGCAGTTCTTC. As protein: CASSRKLAGGGEQFF.

V is TRBV20-1 and J is TRBJ1-1; maybe TRBD1 (5 bases). The CDR3 loop spans 15 amino acids. Between the trimmed V and J ends, which lost 3 bases and 4 bases, there was a span of 18 bases. The germline gives CDR1 DFQATT, CDR2 SNEGSKA (reference sequence). CDR3 amino acids: CSARRGNSYGTEAFF. The CDR3 DNA reads as TGCAGTGCTAGGCGGGGGAACTCATACGGCACTGAAGCTTTCTTT.

Many counts were recorded for this clonotype. The genes are TRBV7-6 and TRBJ2-5; 8 nucleotides agree with TRBD1. Trimming at V came to 5 bases and at J to 3 bases, leaving 2 bases not matched to a gene. CDR1 and CDR2 from the germline V gene are SGHVS and FNYEAQ. This CDR3 has 13 amino acids. The CDR3 DNA sequence: TGTGCCAGCAGCCGACAGGGGAAAGAGACCCAGTACTTC. It translates to CASSRQGKETQYF.

The chain has TRBV11-3 and TRBJ1-1; D is uncertain. The CDR3 has 12 residues. The V end lost 6 bases, the J end lost 8 bases, and 13 bases lay between the germline ends. Per the germline V gene, CDR1 is SGHNT and CDR2 is YENEEA. CDR3 sequence: CASRIRREEAFF. CDR3 DNA: TGTGCCAGCAGGATTAGGCGCGAGGAAGCTTTCTTT.

This sequence joins TRBV3-1 and TRBJ2-5; D possibly corresponds to TRBD2 (6 bases). Trimming shortened V by 3 bases and J by 3 bases, and 14 bases separated the two germline ends. This CDR3 is built from 15 residues. CDR1 and CDR2 (germline): LGHDT, YNNKEL (reference sequence). CDR3: CASSQGWREEETQYF. The CDR3 DNA reads as TGTGCCAGCAGCCAGGGTTGGAGGGAGGAAGAGACCCAGTACTTC.

The chain recombines TRBV25-1 with TRBJ1-5; 7 bases match TRBD1. Germline V CDR1 and CDR2: MGHDK, SYGVNS. V was clipped by 3 bases and J by 6 bases; unmatched bases: 5. The CDR3 extends over 14 amino acids. CDR3 coding DNA: TGTGCCAGCAGTGAGAGACAGGGAAGTCAGCCCCAGCATTTT. Translated: CASSERQGSQPQHF.

In this sample, this clonotype turned up a few times. The genes are TRBV7-3 and TRBJ2-3; D might be TRBD1 (6 bases). Trimming removed 6 bases at V and 4 bases at J, with 17 bases between. The CDR3 consists of 15 residues. The germline V gene has CDR1 SGHTA and CDR2 FQGTGA. The CDR3 loop reads CASREGQWAPDTQYF. Written as DNA, the CDR3 is TGTGCCAGCAGAGAAGGACAGTGGGCCCCAGATACGCAGTATTTT.

This clonotype appeared a few times. V usage is TRBV5-1 and J usage is TRBJ1-1, with 10 bases aligning to TRBD1. The CDR3 runs to 14 residues. Germline V lookup: CDR1 SGHRS, CDR2 YFSETQ. V was pared by 4 bases and J by 5 bases, with 5 bases of the junction left unmatched. CDR3 coding DNA: TGCGCCAGCAGCAGAGGGACAGGGGAAACTGAAGCTTTCTTT. Protein sequence: CASSRGTGETEAFF.

This clonotype showed up many times. The chain carries TRBV5-1 and TRBJ2-1; TRBD2 matches 7 bases. The CDR3 has 18 residues. Per the germline V gene, CDR1 is SGHRS and CDR2 is YFSETQ. The junction had 9 bases not matched to a gene; V was cut back by 0 bases and J by 0 bases. CDR3 DNA sequence: TGCGCCAGCAGCTTGGTAAGGCGGGAGCGGGCCTCCTACAATGAGCAGTTCTTC. Protein: CASSLVRRERASYNEQFF.